The 29 T cell receptor beta chains in this list originate from one sample, sequenced in a study of patients with pleural tuberculosis. TCRdb analysed the reads with MiXCR anew, one entry per CDR3 protein. The table shows about 29,000 distinct CDR3 sequences, with roughly 18% occurring only once. The sequencing input was peripheral blood. The receptor set was obtained from a human donor with pleural tuberculosis.

Points on this clonotype: A read error may be the cause here, since a much bigger clone is one base away. The chain joins TRBV2 to TRBJ2-5; D is unresolved. CDR3 length: 12 amino acids. CDR1 and CDR2 (germline): SNHLY, FYNNEI. CDR3 region: CVSSEALETQYF. As DNA, the CDR3 is TGTGTCAGCAGTGAAGCGCTAGAGACCCAGTACTTC.

This clonotype was counted many times. V usage is TRBV20-1 and J usage is TRBJ2-7, with D possibly being TRBD1 (6 bases). V was clipped by 4 bases and J by 2 bases, with 9 bases between them. The CDR3 has 12 residues. The germline V gene encodes CDR1 DFQATT and CDR2 SNEGSKA (reference sequence). The CDR3 nucleotides read TGCAGTGCTATAAGACAGGCCTACGAGCAGTACTTC. Protein product: CSAIRQAYEQYF.

The V and J genes are TRBV5-4 and TRBJ2-5; a possible D gene is TRBD2 (6 bases). This CDR3 contains 16 residues. Per germline, CDR1 SGHNT and CDR2 YYREEE (reference sequence). Trimming took 1 base from V and 2 from J, leaving 15 bases between them. The CDR3 DNA reads TGTGCCAGCAGCTTGTCGGGACTCCCCTCACAAGAGACCCAGTACTTC. Amino acid sequence: CASSLSGLPSQETQYF.

This clonotype was seen repeatedly, ten times or more. The chain recombines TRBV7-2 with TRBJ1-3; D not resolved. CDR1 SGHTA and CDR2 FQGNSA come from the germline V gene. V gave up 5 bases and J gave up 4 bases, with 3 bases separating them. The CDR3 contains 11 residues. Here the CDR3 reads CASSMGNTIYF. The CDR3 bases are TGTGCCAGCAGCATGGGAAACACCATATATTTT. The variable domain in full, with the rest retrieved from reference TRBV7-2 and TRBJ1-3, is GAGVSQSPSNKVTEKGKDVELRCDPISGHTALYWYRQSLGQGLEFLIYFQGNSAPDKSGLPSDRFSAERTGGSVSTLTIQRTQQEDSAVYLCASSMGNTIYFGEGSWLTVV.

The rearrangement uses TRBV11-2 and TRBJ1-6; 9 positions agree with TRBD1. V dropped 5 bases and J dropped 8; count of bases not matched to a gene: 7. The length of the CDR3 is 15 residues. The germline V gene encodes CDR1 SGHAT and CDR2 FQNNGV. The CDR3 nucleotides read TGTGCCAGCAGCCCGGGACAGGGAAGAGATTCACCCCTCCACTTT. It yields the protein CASSPGQGRDSPLHF. The whole variable domain, filled in from reference TRBV11-2 and TRBJ1-6, reads EAGVAQSPRYKIIEKRQSVAFWCNPISGHATLYWYQQILGQGPKLLIQFQNNGVVDDSQLPKDRFSAERLKGVDSTLKIQPAKLEDSAVYLCASSPGQGRDSPLHFGNGTRLTVT.

This clonotype was observed many times. The V call is TRBV7-3, the J call TRBJ2-3; D call uncertain. This CDR3 has 12 amino acids. V lost 3 bases to trimming and J lost 5 bases, with 6 bases between them. The germline gives CDR1 SGHTA, CDR2 FQGTGA. The CDR3 loop reads CASSFGKDTQYF. For the CDR3, the DNA is TGTGCCAGCAGCTTCGGAAAAGATACGCAGTATTTT.

This clonotype was detected ten times or more. The chain carries TRBV6-1 and TRBJ1-2; no firm D call. Germline V gene lookup returns CDR1 MNHNS and CDR2 SASEGT. The CDR3 totals 13 residues. Trimming pared 1 base from V and 4 bases from J, leaving 7 bases between. The CDR3 reads CASSEGAVYGYTF. CDR3 nucleotide sequence: TGTGCCAGCAGTGAAGGGGCGGTCTATGGCTACACCTTC.

With respect to this clonotype: Sequence at one end of the junction differs from germline and may be a read error. The gene calls are TRBV25-1 and TRBJ2-1; a weak D match, TRBD2 (6 bases). CDR3 length: 13 residues. CDR1 is MGHDK, CDR2 SYGVNS, per germline. DNA of the CDR3: TGTTCCAGCAGTGTCGACGGGAGCCATGAGCAGTTCTTC. Its protein is CSSSVDGSHEQFF.

This clonotype was counted at least ten times. The rearrangement joins TRBV20-1 to TRBJ2-7; D gene uncertain. The germline V and J ends were trimmed by 3 bases and 2 bases, with 14 bases remaining between them. The CDR3 runs to 14 residues. Germline values: CDR1 DFQATT, CDR2 SNEGSKA (reference sequence). Here the CDR3 reads CSASLRVGTYEQYF. For the CDR3, the DNA is TGCAGTGCTAGTCTCCGCGTCGGAACCTACGAGCAGTACTTC.

The table lists this clonotype with many counts. The gene calls are TRBV3-1 and TRBJ2-1; D is uncertain. Per the germline V gene, CDR1 is LGHDT and CDR2 is YNNKEL (reference sequence). This CDR3 is 11 amino acids long. The ends were cut back, 5 bases at V and 5 bases at J, with 4 bases in the middle. The CDR3 spells CASSYHNEQFF. Here the CDR3 DNA reads TGTGCCAGCAGCTATCACAATGAGCAGTTCTTC.

This clonotype is a singleton in its sample. The junction does not match germline at one end; this may be a read error. The chain uses TRBV4-1 and TRBJ2-5; the match to TRBD2 covers 8 bases. The length of the CDR3 is 18 residues. Germline values: CDR1 MGHRA, CDR2 YSYEKL. CDR3 protein: CAGSQEAVSSSGKETQYF. CDR3 DNA sequence: TGCGCCGGCAGCCAAGAAGCGGTCTCGAGTAGCGGGAAAGAGACTCAGTACTTC.

This clonotype was seen a handful of times. The chain recombines TRBV10-3 with TRBJ1-1, with D possibly being TRBD1 (5 bases). The germline CDR1 and CDR2 sequences are ENHRY and SYGVKD. The germline V and J ends were trimmed by 0 bases and 5 bases, with 13 bases remaining between them. The CDR3 extends over 15 amino acids. The CDR3 protein is CAISESIRGGTEAFF. The CDR3 DNA reads as TGTGCCATCAGTGAGTCGATAAGGGGAGGGACTGAAGCTTTCTTT.

This clonotype occurred many times. The V gene is TRBV5-1, the J gene TRBJ1-2, with D maybe TRBD1 (5 bases). The CDR3 loop spans 12 amino acids. Germline lookup yields CDR1 SGHRS and CDR2 YFSETQ. V was trimmed by 4 bases and J by 4 bases, leaving 8 bases between them. This chain's CDR3 is CASSEGFYGYTF. The DNA of the CDR3 is TGCGCCAGCAGCGAGGGGTTCTATGGCTACACCTTC.

Note on this clonotype: This may stem from a read error, because a much larger clone lies one nucleotide away. The V gene is TRBV10-2, the J gene TRBJ2-7; 8 nucleotides agree with TRBD2. The CDR3 covers 13 residues. CDR1 and CDR2 from the germline V gene are WSHSY and SAAADI. V lost 10 bases, J lost 2 bases, and 7 bases stayed unmatched. The CDR3 region has the DNA TGCGCCACCTCTAGCGGGCCTCCCTACGAGCAGTACTTC. Its protein product is CATSSGPPYEQYF.

This clonotype was seen at least ten times. The chain carries TRBV12-3 or TRBV12-4 and TRBJ1-3; D uncertain. The CDR3 runs to 15 residues. The V and J ends lost 6 bases and 2 bases respectively, with 14 bases between them. The CDR3 here is CASSPAQVPGNTIYF. The CDR3 DNA follows: TGTGCCAGCAGCCCAGCCCAGGTACCTGGAAACACCATATATTTT.

This clonotype was observed at least ten times. The V gene is TRBV12-3 or TRBV12-4, the J gene TRBJ1-2; 10 bases agree with TRBD1. V lost 6 bases to trimming and J lost 7 bases; unmatched junction nucleotides: 5. The CDR3 covers 13 residues. CDR3 loop: CASSPGQGVGYTF. The CDR3 nucleotides are TGTGCCAGCAGCCCTGGACAGGGGGTTGGCTACACCTTC.

This clonotype showed up many times. This rearrangement joins TRBV27 to TRBJ1-1; D is undetermined. V lost 7 bases, J lost 1 base, and 10 bases lay in between. The CDR3 loop spans 13 amino acids. The germline gives CDR1 MNHEY, CDR2 SMNVEV (reference sequence). The CDR3 bases are TGTGCCAGCACCTCGACACCGAACACTGAAGCTTTCTTT. This gives the protein CASTSTPNTEAFF.

This clonotype was seen ten or more times. The chain joins TRBV4-1 to TRBJ2-5, with 11 bases fitting TRBD2. This CDR3 comprises 15 residues. V was clipped by 3 bases and J by 5 bases; unmatched bases: 5. The V gene's germline CDR1 is MGHRA and CDR2 YSYEKL. CDR3 sequence: CASSHLGLADETQYF. The CDR3 nucleotides read TGCGCCAGCAGCCATCTGGGACTAGCGGATGAGACCCAGTACTTC.

This clonotype was seen repeatedly, ten times or more. The chain couples TRBV7-9 to TRBJ2-7; D remains unclear. V was shortened by 1 base and J by 2 bases, with 3 bases between the two germline ends. Germline V gives CDR1 SEHNR, CDR2 FQNEAQ (reference sequence). This CDR3 has 12 amino acids. CDR3 DNA sequence: TGTGCCAGCAGCTTAGGGACCTACGAGCAGTACTTC. It codes for CASSLGTYEQYF.

This clonotype showed up many times. The chain uses TRBV6-6 and TRBJ2-7; D gene uncertain. Trimming cost V 0 bases and J 5 bases, with 11 bases left between them. CDR3 length equals 14 residues. Germline CDR1 is MNHNY and CDR2 is SVGAGI (reference sequence). CDR3 region: CASSYSISGHEQYF. For the CDR3, the DNA is TGTGCCAGCAGTTACTCGATATCGGGTCACGAGCAGTACTTC.

This clonotype was found many times. V is TRBV6-6 and J is TRBJ2-5, with a weak D call TRBD1 (5 bases). V lost 2 bases and J 4 bases, leaving 11 bases between the germline ends. Looked up from germline, CDR1 is MNHNY and CDR2 is SVGAGI (reference sequence). The CDR3 covers 14 residues. Here the CDR3 DNA reads TGTGCCAGCAGTTACGGGGCAGGTAGAGAGACCCAGTACTTC. It translates to CASSYGAGRETQYF.

The chain has TRBV20-1 and TRBJ1-5; D may be TRBD1 (5 bases). Germline V gene sequence: CDR1 DFQATT, CDR2 SNEGSKA (reference sequence). The CDR3 totals 14 residues. CDR3 coding DNA: TGCAGCGCAGCGGCAGGGCTGCGCAATCAGCCCCAGCATTTT. It specifies CSAAAGLRNQPQHF.

This clonotype has a count of ten or more. CDR3 sequence reads: CASSEWGGGTEAFF. The CDR3 DNA reads as TGTGCCAGCAGTGAATGGGGGGGCGGCACTGAAGCTTTCTTT. The chain links TRBV25-1 to TRBJ1-1; tentative D call: TRBD1 (6 bases). The CDR3 is 14 residues long. V was pared by 1 base and J by 4 bases, with 10 bases between. Germline loops: CDR1 MGHDK, CDR2 SYGVNS.

This clonotype was seen at least ten times. This rearrangement joins TRBV28 to TRBJ2-5; D is undetermined. V lost 6 bases and J 1 base, leaving 9 bases between the germline ends. The CDR3 consists of 13 residues. Germline CDR1 reads MDHEN; CDR2 reads SYDVKM. The CDR3 here is CASSRIAQETQYF. The DNA for the CDR3 is TGTGCCAGCAGCCGCATAGCCCAAGAGACCCAGTACTTC. Using reference TRBV28 and TRBJ2-5 for the parts outside the CDR3, the full variable domain is DVKVTQSSRYLVKRTGEKVFLECVQDMDHENMFWYRQDPGLGLRLIYFSYDVKMKEKGDIPEGYSVSREKKERFSLILESASTNQTSMYLCASSRIAQETQYFGPGTRLLVL.

This clonotype is medium-sized. The V gene is TRBV12-3 or TRBV12-4, the J gene TRBJ1-3; 7 positions match TRBD1. The CDR3 extends over 13 amino acids. Trimming removed 10 bases from V and 1 base from J; junction bases left unmatched: 4. The CDR3 spells CATTGVSGNTIYF. The CDR3 DNA sequence: TGTGCCACAACAGGGGTTTCTGGAAACACCATATATTTT.

In this sample, this clonotype turned up once. Relative to the germline gene, one junction end is altered; a read error may explain this. This chain joins TRBV28 and TRBJ2-1; 10 bases are a match to TRBD2. The germline V gene has CDR1 MDHEN and CDR2 SYDVKM. This CDR3 comprises 14 residues. The CDR3 sequence is CASSPSGRYNEQLF. The CDR3 DNA reads TGTGCCAGCTCCCCTAGCGGGAGATACAATGAGCAACTCTTC.

This clonotype appeared many times. The chain is built from TRBV20-1 and TRBJ2-4; 10 bases match TRBD2. CDR1 is DFQATT and CDR2 is SNEGSKA in the germline V gene (reference sequence). This CDR3 has 16 residues. V shed 3 bases, J shed 7 bases, and the junction held 12 bases outside the gene matches. The CDR3 sequence: CSARGFGTSEFNIQYF. CDR3 DNA: TGCAGTGCTAGGGGCTTCGGGACTAGCGAGTTCAACATTCAGTACTTC.

The V and J genes are TRBV9 and TRBJ1-1; D is ambiguous. CDR1 and CDR2 from the germline V gene are SGDLS and YYNGEE. The V end was cut by 3 bases, the J end by 4 bases, with 13 bases between. The CDR3 covers 14 residues. The CDR3 sequence: CASSDRTSATEAFF. CDR3 coding DNA: TGTGCCAGCAGCGATAGGACCTCAGCCACTGAAGCTTTCTTT. The entire variable domain, with the rest obtained from reference TRBV9 and TRBJ1-1, is as follows: DSGVTQTPKHLITATGQRVTLRCSPRSGDLSVYWYQQSLDQGLQFLIQYYNGEERAKGNILERFSAQQFPDLHSELNLSSLELGDSALYFCASSDRTSATEAFFGQGTRLTVV.

The chain employs TRBV27 and TRBJ2-7; tentatively, D is TRBD1 (5 bases). Per germline, CDR1 MNHEY and CDR2 SMNVEV (reference sequence). V lost 10 bases, J lost 3 bases, and 13 bases lay in between. This CDR3 region has 12 residues. The CDR3 bases are TGTGCCATCTCGAACAGGAGCTACGAGCAGTACTTC. As protein: CAISNRSYEQYF.